The present T cell receptor beta chain was sequenced within a study of blood T cell repertoires in COVID-19. This CDR3 is 15 amino acids long. Germline values: CDR1 SGHTA, CDR2 FQGNSA. Deletions cut 5 bases from V and 7 bases from J, with 18 bases between. Profiling relied on immunoSEQ multiplex PCR, and the TCRdb table lists in-frame clones only, not all of them. Of under 200,000 clones listed, roughly 85% are singletons. The TCR comes from a woman older than 75 with acute or convalescent COVID-19. The V and J genes are TRBV7-2 and TRBJ2-1; D gene uncertain. The sequencing input was peripheral blood. CDR3 in DNA: TGTGCCAGCAGCGTATCCCCCCGTGAGTCAAATGAGCAGTTCTTC. It yields the protein CASSVSPRESNEQFF.